The sequence of this T cell receptor (beta chain) was determined in a study of blood T cells in healthy people across ages. Study-level results: CMV infection status of these donors was not known.

Germline V lookup: CDR1 ENHRY, CDR2 SYGVKD. This CDR3 has 11 residues. Between the trimmed V and J ends, which lost 0 bases and 14 bases, there was a span of 9 bases. For the second PCR, which ran for roughly 6 to 12 cycles, a sample-barcoded 5' primer and a J-beta primer mix were used. TCRdb redid the calling of the 5' RACE reads with MiXCR, one entry per CDR3 protein. The repertoire has about 640,000 distinct CDR3 sequences, under 65% of them found once; the top ten carry approximately 40%. This clonotype was seen only a few times. Its cognate antigen is unknown. Sequenced sample: blood. V usage is TRBV10-3 and J usage is TRBJ2-3; the D gene is possibly TRBD2 (5 bases). The TCR comes from a man aged 55 to 70 in good health. This CDR3 is CAISESGGPYF. DNA of the CDR3: TGTGCCATCAGTGAGTCAGGAGGCCCGTATTTT.